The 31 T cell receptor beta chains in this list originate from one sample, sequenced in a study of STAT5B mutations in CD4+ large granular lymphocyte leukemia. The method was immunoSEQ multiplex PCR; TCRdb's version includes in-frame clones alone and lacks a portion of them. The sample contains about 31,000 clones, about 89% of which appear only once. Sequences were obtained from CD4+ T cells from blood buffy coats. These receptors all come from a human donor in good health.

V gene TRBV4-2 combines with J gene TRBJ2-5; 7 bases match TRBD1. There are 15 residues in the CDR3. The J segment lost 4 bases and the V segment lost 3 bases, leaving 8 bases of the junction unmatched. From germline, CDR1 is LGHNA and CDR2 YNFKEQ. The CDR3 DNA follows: TGTGCCAGCAGCCAGGCCTCGGGACAGAGAGAGACCCAGTACTTC. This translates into CASSQASGQRETQYF.

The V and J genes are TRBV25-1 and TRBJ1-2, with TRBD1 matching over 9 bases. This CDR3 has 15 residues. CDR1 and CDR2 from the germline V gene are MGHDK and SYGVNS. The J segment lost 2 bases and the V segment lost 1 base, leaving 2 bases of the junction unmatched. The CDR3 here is CASSESGTGNYGYTF. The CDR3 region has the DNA TGTGCCAGCAGTGAATCAGGGACAGGGAACTATGGCTACACCTTC.

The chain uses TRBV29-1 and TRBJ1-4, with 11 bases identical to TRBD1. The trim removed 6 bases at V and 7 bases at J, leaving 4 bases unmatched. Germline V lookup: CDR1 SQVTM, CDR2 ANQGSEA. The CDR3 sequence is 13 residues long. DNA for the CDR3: TGCAGCGTCGGGACAGGGGGTTTTGAAAAACTGTTTTTT. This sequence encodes CSVGTGGFEKLFF.

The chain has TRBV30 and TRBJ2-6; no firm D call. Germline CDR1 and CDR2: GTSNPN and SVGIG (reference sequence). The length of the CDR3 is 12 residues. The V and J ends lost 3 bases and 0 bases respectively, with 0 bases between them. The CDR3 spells CAWSSGANVLTF. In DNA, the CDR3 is TGTGCCTGGAGCTCTGGGGCCAACGTCCTGACTTTC. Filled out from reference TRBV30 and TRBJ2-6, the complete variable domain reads SQTIHQWPATLVQPVGSPLSLECTVEGTSNPNLYWYRQAAGRGLQLLFYSVGIGQISSEVPQNLSASRPQDRQFILSSKKLLLSDSGFYLCAWSSGANVLTFGAGSRLTVL.

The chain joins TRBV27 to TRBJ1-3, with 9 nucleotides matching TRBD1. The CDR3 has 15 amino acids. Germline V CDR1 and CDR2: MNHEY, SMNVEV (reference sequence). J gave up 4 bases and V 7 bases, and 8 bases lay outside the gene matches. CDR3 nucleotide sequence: TGTGCCAGCATGGCAGCCGGGACAGGGGGAAACACCATATATTTT. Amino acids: CASMAAGTGGNTIYF.

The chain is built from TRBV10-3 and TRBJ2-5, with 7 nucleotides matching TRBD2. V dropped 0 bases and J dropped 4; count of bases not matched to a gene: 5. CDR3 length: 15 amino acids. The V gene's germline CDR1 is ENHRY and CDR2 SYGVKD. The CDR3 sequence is CAISESGGSGETQYF. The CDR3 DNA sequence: TGTGCCATCAGTGAGTCTGGCGGGAGTGGAGAGACCCAGTACTTC.

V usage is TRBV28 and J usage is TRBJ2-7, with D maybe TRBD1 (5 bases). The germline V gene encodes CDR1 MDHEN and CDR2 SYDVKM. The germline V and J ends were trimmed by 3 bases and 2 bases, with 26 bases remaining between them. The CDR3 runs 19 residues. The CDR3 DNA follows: TGTGCCAGCAGTTTCCCTTTACAGGTTATCCCCCCGCCGACCTACGAGCAGTACTTC. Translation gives CASSFPLQVIPPPTYEQYF.

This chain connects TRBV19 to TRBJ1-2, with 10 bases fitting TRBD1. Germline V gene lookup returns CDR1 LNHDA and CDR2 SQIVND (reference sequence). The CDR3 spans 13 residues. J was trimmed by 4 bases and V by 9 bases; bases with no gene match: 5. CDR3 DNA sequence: TGTGCCAGCCGGGACAGGGGCCTCTATGGCTACACCTTC. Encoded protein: CASRDRGLYGYTF.

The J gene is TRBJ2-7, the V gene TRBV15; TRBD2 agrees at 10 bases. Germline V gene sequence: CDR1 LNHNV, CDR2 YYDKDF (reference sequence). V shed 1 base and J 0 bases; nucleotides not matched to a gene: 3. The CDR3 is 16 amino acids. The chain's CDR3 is CATSRAVAGGSYEQYF. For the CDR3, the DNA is TGTGCCACCAGCAGAGCCGTAGCGGGAGGCTCCTACGAGCAGTACTTC.

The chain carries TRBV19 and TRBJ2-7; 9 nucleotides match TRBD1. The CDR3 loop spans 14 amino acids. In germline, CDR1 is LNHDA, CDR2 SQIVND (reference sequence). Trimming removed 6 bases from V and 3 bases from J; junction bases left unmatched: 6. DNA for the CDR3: TGTGCCAGTAGGTTGGGACAGGGCGGCTACGAGCAGTACTTC. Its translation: CASRLGQGGYEQYF. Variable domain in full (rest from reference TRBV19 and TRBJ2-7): DGGITQSPKYLFRKEGQNVTLSCEQNLNHDAMYWYRQDPGQGLRLIYYSQIVNDFQKGDIAEGYSVSREKKESFPLTVTSAQKNPTAFYLCASRLGQGGYEQYFGPGTRLTVT.

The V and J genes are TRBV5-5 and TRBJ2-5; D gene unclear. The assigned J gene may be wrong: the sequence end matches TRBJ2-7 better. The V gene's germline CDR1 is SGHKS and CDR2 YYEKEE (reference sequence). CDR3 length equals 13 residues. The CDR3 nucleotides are TGTGCCAGCTTAAGTGGAGTTGGCTACGAGCAGTACTTC. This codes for CASLSGVGYEQYF.

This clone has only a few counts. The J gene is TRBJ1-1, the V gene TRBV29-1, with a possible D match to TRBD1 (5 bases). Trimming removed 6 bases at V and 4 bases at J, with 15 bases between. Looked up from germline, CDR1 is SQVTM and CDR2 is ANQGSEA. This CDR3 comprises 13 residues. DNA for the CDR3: TGCAGCGTCAACCCCCAGGGAGGCACTGAAGCTTTCTTT. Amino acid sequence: CSVNPQGGTEAFF.

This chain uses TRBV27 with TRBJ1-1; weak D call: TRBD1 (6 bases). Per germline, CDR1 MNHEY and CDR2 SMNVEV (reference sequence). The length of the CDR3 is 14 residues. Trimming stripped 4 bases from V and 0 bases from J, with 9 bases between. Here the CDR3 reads CASSSGHLNTEAFF. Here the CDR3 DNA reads TGTGCCAGCAGTTCGGGACACTTGAACACTGAAGCTTTCTTT.

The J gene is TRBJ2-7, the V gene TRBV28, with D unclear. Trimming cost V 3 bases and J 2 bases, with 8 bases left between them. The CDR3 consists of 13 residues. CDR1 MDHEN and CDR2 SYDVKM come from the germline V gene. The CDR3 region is CASSFSPAYEQYF. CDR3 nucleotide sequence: TGTGCCAGCAGTTTCTCCCCCGCCTACGAGCAGTACTTC.

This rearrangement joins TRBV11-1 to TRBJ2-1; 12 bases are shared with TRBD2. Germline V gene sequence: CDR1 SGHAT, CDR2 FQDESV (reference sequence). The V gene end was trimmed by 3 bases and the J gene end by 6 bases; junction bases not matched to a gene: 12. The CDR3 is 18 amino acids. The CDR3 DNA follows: TGTGCCAGCAGCTTTAGCCGACTAGCGGGAGTCGGGGCCAATGAGCAGTTCTTC. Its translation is CASSFSRLAGVGANEQFF. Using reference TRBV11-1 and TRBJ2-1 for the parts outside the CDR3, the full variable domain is EAEVAQSPRYKITEKSQAVAFWCDPISGHATLYWYRQILGQGPELLVQFQDESVVDDSQLPKDRFSAERLKGVDSTLKIQPAELGDSAMYLCASSFSRLAGVGANEQFFGPGTRLTVL.

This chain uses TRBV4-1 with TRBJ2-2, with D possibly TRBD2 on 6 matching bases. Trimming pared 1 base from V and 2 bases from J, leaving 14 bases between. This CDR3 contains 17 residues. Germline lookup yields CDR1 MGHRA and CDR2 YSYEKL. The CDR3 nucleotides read TGCGCCAGCAGCCAAGGAGCGGGTTTCCCCAACACCGGGGAGCTGTTTTTT. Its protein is CASSQGAGFPNTGELFF.

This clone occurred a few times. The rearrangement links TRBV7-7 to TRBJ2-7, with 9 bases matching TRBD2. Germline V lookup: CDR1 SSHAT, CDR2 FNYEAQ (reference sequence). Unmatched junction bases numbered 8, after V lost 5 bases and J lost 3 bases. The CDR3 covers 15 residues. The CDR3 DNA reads TGTGCCAGCAGCCTCGGCGTAGCGGGAGACTACGAGCAGTACTTC. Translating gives CASSLGVAGDYEQYF.

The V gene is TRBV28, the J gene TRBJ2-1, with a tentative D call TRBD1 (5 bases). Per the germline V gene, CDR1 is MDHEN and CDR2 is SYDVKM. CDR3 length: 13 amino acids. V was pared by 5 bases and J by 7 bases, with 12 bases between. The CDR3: CASSTAGWNEQFF. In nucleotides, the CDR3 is TGTGCCAGCAGTACGGCAGGGTGGAATGAGCAGTTCTTC.

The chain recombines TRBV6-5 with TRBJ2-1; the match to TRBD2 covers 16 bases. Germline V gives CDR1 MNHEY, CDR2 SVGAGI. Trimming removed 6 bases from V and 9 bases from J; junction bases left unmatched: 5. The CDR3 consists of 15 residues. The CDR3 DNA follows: TGTGCCAGCAGCGTGGGACTAGCGGGAGGGGCTGAGCAGTTCTTC. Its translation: CASSVGLAGGAEQFF.

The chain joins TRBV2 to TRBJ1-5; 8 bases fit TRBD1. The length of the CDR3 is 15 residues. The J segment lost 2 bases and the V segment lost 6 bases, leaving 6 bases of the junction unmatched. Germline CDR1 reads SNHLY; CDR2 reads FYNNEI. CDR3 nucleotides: TGTGCCAGCAGCTCTGACAGGGGCGGCAATCAGCCCCAGCATTTT. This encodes CASSSDRGGNQPQHF.

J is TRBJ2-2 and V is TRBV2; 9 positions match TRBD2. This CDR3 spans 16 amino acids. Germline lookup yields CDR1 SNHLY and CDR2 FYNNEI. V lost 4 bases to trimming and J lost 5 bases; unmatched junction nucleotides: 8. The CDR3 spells CASSGGSGRGTGELFF. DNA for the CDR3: TGTGCCAGCAGTGGGGGTAGCGGGAGAGGTACCGGGGAGCTGTTTTTT. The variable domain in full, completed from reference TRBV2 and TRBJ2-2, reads EPEVTQTPSHQVTQMGQEVILRCVPISNHLYFYWYRQILGQKVEFLVSFYNNEISEKSEIFDDQFSVERPDGSNFTLKIRSTKLEDSAMYFCASSGGSGRGTGELFFGEGSRLTVL.

Written as DNA, the CDR3 is TGTGCCATCAGCCAGGGACAGGGGGGGTCAGATACGCAGTATTTT. This encodes CAISQGQGGSDTQYF. The rearrangement uses TRBV10-3 and TRBJ2-3; 11 positions agree with TRBD1. CDR1 ENHRY and CDR2 SYGVKD come from the germline V gene. Trimming took 6 bases from V and 4 from J; bases not matched to a gene: 6. The CDR3 runs 15 residues.

CDR3 bases: TGTGCCAGCAGCCTACTAGGTTACACCGGGGAGCTGTTTTTT. Its translation is CASSLLGYTGELFF. The J gene is TRBJ2-2, the V gene TRBV5-4; D possibly corresponds to TRBD2 (5 bases). This CDR3 is 14 amino acids long. Germline V gives CDR1 SGHNT, CDR2 YYREEE (reference sequence). Trimming removed 4 bases from V and 3 bases from J, with 10 bases in between.

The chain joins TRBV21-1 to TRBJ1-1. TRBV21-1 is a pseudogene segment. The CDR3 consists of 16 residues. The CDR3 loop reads CASTPGRTALGTEAFF. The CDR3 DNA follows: TGTGCCAGCACCCCCGGCCGAACCGCCCTGGGCACTGAAGCTTTCTTT.

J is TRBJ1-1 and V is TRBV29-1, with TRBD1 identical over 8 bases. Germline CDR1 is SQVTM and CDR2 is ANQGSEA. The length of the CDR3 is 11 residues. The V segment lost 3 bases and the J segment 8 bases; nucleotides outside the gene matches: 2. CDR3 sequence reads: CSVEGTGEAFF. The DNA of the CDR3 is TGCAGCGTTGAGGGGACAGGCGAAGCTTTCTTT.

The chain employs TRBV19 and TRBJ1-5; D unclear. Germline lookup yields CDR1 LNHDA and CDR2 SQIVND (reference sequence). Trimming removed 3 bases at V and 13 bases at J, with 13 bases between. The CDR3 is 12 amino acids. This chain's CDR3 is CASSIGPGGQHF. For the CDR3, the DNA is TGTGCCAGTAGTATTGGCCCCGGAGGTCAGCATTTT.

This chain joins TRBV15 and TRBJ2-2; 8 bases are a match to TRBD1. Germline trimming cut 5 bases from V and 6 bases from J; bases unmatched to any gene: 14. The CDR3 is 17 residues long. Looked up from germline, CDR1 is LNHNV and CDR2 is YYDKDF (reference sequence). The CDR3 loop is CATSPLGQGARSGELFF. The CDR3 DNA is TGTGCCACCAGCCCCTTGGGTCAGGGGGCTCGGTCCGGGGAGCTGTTTTTT. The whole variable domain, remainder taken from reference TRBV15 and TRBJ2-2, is DAMVIQNPRYQVTQFGKPVTLSCSQTLNHNVMYWYQQKSSQAPKLLFHYYDKDFNNEADTPDNFQSRRPNTSFCFLDIRSPGLGDTAMYLCATSPLGQGARSGELFFGEGSRLTVL.

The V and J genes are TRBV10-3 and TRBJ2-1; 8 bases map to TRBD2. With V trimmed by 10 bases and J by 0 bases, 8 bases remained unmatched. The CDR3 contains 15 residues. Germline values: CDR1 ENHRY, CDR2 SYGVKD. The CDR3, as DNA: TGTGCCACCCTCGGGGGGGACCTCTCCTACAATGAGCAGTTCTTC. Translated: CATLGGDLSYNEQFF.

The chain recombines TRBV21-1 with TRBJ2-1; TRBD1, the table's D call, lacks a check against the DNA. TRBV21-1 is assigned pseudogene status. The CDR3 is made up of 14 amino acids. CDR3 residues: CASSRDRAYNEQFF. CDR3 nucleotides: TGTGCCAGCAGTAGGGACAGGGCCTACAATGAGCAGTTCTTC.

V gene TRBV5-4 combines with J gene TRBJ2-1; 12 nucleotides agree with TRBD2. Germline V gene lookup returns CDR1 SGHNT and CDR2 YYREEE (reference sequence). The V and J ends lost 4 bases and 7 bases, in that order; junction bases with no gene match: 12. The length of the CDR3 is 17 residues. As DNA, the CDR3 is TGTGCCAGCAGCCAACCATCTAGCGGGAGGGCGGTAAATGAGCAGTTCTTC. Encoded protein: CASSQPSSGRAVNEQFF.

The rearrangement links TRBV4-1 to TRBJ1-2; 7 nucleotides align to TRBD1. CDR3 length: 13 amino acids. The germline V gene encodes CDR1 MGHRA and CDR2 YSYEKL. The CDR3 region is CAGFGGAGGGYTF. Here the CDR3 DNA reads TGCGCAGGATTCGGGGGCGCAGGGGGTGGCTACACCTTC.